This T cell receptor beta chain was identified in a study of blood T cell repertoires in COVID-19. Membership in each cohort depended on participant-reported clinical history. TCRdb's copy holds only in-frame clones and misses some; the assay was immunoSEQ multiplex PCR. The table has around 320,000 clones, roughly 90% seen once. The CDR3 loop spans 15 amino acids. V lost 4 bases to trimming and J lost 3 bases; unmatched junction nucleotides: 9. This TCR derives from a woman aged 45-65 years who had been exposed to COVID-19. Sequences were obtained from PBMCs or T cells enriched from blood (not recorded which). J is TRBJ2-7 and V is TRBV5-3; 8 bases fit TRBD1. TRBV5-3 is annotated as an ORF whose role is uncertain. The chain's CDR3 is CARSIWPTGVYEQYF. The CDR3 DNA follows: TGTGCCAGAAGCATTTGGCCGACAGGGGTCTACGAGCAGTACTTC.